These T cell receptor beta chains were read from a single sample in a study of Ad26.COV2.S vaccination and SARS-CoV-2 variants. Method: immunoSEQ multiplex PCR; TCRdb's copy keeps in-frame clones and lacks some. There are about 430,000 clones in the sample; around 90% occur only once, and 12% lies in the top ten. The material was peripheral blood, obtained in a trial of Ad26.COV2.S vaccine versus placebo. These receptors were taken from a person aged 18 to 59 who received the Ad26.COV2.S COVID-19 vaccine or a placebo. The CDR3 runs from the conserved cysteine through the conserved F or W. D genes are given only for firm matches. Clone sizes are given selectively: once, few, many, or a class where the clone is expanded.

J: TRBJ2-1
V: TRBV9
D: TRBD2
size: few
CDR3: CASSVGLAGIYEQFF
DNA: TGTGCCAGCAGCGTAGGACTAGCGGGAATCTATGAGCAGTTCTTC

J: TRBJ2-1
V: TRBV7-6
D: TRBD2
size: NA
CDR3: CASSFQLAGVTPYNEQFF
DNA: TGTGCCAGCAGCTTCCAACTAGCGGGAGTAACTCCCTACAATGAGCAGTTCTTC

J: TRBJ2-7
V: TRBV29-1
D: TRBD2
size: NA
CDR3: CSVEAIAGGRYEQYF
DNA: TGCAGCGTTGAAGCCATAGCGGGAGGGAGGTACGAGCAGTACTTC

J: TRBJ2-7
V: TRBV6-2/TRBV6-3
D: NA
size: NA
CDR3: CASSYQGLYEQYF
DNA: TGTGCCAGCAGTTACCAGGGCCTCTACGAGCAGTACTTC

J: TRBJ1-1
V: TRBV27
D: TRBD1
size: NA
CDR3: CASSPGQGVMNTEAFF
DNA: TGTGCCAGCAGTCCCGGACAGGGGGTAATGAACACTGAAGCTTTCTTT

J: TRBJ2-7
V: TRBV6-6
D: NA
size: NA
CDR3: CASSSGHGFEQYF
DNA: TGTGCCAGCAGTTCGGGACATGGCTTCGAGCAGTACTTC

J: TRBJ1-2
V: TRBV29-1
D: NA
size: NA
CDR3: CSVGVAGHYGYTF
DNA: TGCAGCGTTGGAGTCGCTGGGCACTATGGCTACACCTTC

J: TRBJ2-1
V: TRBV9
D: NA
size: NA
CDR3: CASSPPNGGSSYNEQFF
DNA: TGTGCCAGCAGCCCACCCAATGGGGGGAGCTCCTACAATGAGCAGTTCTTC

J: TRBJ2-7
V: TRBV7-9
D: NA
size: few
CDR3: CASSLAQSSYEQYF
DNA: TGTGCCAGCAGCTTAGCCCAGAGCTCCTACGAGCAGTACTTC

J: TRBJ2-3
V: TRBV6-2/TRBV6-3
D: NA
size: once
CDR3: CASSLVSWGTDTQYF
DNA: TGTGCCAGCAGTCTCGTAAGTTGGGGCACAGATACGCAGTATTTT

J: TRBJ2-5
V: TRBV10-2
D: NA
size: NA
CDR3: CASSVIQYQETQYF
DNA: TGCGCCAGCAGTGTAATACAGTACCAAGAGACCCAGTACTTC

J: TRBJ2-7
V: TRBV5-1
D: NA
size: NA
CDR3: CASSPRGVAYEQYF
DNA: TGCGCCAGCAGCCCCCGCGGGGTCGCCTACGAGCAGTACTTC

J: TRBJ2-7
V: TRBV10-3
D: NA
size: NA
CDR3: CAISEPPGTYEQYF
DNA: TGTGCCATCAGTGAGCCTCCGGGAACCTACGAGCAGTACTTC

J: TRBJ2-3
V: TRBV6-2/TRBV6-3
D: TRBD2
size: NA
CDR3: CASSYSSGRAGDTQYF
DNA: TGTGCCAGCAGTTACTCTAGCGGGAGGGCCGGAGATACGCAGTATTTT

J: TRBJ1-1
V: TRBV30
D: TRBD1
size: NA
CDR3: CAWDRGTEAFF
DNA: TGTGCCTGGGACAGGGGGACTGAAGCTTTCTTT

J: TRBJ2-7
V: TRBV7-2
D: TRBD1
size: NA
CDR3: CASSFVQGTYEQYF
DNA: TGTGCCAGCAGCTTCGTACAGGGGACCTACGAGCAGTACTTC

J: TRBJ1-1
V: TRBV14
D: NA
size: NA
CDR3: CASSLKGRGTEAFF
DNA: TGTGCCAGCAGCCTTAAGGGGCGGGGGACTGAAGCTTTCTTT

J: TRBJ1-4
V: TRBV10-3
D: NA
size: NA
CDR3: CATQDSTTNEKLFF
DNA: TGTGCCACCCAGGACAGTACAACTAATGAAAAACTGTTTTTT

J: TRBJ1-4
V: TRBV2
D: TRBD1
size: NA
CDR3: CASSEGGGSNEKLFF
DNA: TGTGCCAGCAGTGAAGGAGGGGGCTCTAATGAAAAACTGTTTTTT

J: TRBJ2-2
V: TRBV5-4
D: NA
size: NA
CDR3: CASSLGRGMNTGELFF
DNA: TGTGCCAGCAGCTTGGGTCGGGGGATGAACACCGGGGAGCTGTTTTTT

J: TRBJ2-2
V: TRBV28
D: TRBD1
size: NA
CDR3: CASSFRTGITGELFF
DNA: TGTGCCAGCAGTTTCCGGACAGGGATCACCGGGGAGCTGTTTTTT

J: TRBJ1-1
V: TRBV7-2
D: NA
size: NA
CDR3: CASTPSPNTEAFF
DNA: TGTGCCAGCACACCGAGCCCGAACACTGAAGCTTTCTTT

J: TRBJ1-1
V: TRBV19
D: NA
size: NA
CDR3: CASSMGGLGNTEAFF
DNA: TGTGCCAGTAGTATGGGAGGTTTAGGGAACACTGAAGCTTTCTTT

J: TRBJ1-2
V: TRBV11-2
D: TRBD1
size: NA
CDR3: CASSPDRGPSGYTF
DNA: TGTGCCAGCAGCCCCGACAGGGGGCCCTCCGGCTACACCTTC

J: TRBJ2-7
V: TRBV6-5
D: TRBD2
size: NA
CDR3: CASNRAGGLYEQYF
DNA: TGTGCCAGTAATCGGGCGGGGGGTTTGTACGAGCAGTACTTC

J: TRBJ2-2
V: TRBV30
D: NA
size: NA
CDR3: CAWNRRRGRVAVAGELFF
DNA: TGTGCCTGGAACCGCCGGAGGGGGCGGGTGGCCGTTGCCGGGGAGCTGTTTTTT

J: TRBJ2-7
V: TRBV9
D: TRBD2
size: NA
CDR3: CASSVGSGRGEQYF
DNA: TGTGCCAGCAGCGTAGGTAGCGGGAGAGGAGAGCAGTACTTC

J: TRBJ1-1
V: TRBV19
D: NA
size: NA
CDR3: CASKGVGAFF
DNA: TGTGCCAGTAAGGGGGTAGGAGCTTTCTTT

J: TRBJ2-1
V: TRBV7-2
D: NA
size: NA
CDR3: CASSPMRRELGDNEQFF
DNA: TGTGCCAGCAGCCCCATGCGACGGGAGCTAGGGGACAATGAGCAGTTCTTC

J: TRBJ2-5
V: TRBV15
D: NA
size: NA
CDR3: CATSRGRDPRDF
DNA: TGTGCCACCAGCAGAGGCCGGGACCCTCGGGACTTC

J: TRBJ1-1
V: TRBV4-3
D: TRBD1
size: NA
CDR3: CASSLSAGGGTEAFF
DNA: TGCGCCAGCAGCCTTTCGGCAGGGGGCGGTACTGAAGCTTTCTTT

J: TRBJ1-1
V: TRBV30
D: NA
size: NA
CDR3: CAWTGATMNTEAFF
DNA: TGTGCCTGGACCGGGGCCACCATGAACACTGAAGCTTTCTTT

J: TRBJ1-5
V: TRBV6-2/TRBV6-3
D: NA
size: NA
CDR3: CASSYEVFQPQHF
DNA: TGTGCCAGCAGTTACGAAGTTTTCCAGCCCCAGCATTTT

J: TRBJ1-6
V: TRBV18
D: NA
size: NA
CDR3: CASSPGNNSPLHF
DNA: TGTGCCAGCTCACCGGGCAATAATTCACCCCTCCACTTT

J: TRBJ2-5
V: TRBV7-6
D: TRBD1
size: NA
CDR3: CASSTPAGGFGETQYF
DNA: TGTGCCAGCAGCACCCCAGCAGGGGGTTTTGGGGAGACCCAGTACTTC

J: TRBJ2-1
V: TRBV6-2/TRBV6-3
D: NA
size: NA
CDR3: CASSQGRANEQFF
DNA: TGTGCCAGCAGTCAGGGGAGAGCCAATGAGCAGTTCTTC

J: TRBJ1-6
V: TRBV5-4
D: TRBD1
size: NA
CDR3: CASSKSGQLGGPLHF
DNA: TGTGCCAGCAGCAAATCGGGACAGCTGGGGGGGCCCCTCCACTTT

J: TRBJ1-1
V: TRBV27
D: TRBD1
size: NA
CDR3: CASSLRTPGQGTTEAFF
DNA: TGTGCCAGCAGTTTGAGAACGCCGGGACAGGGAACCACTGAAGCTTTCTTT

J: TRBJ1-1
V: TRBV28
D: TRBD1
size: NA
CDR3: CASSFVTGWNTEAFF
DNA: TGTGCCAGCAGTTTCGTGACAGGGTGGAACACTGAAGCTTTCTTT

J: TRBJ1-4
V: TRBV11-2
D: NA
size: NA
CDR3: CASSIRDTEKLFF
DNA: TGTGCCAGCAGCATCCGGGACACCGAAAAACTGTTTTTT

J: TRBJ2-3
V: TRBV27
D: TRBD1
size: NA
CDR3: CASSPGDRLKDTQYF
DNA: TGTGCCAGCAGTCCCGGGGACAGGTTAAAAGATACGCAGTATTTT

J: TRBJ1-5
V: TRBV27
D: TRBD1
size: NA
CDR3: CASRPSSRDRVAQPQHF
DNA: TGTGCCAGCAGACCGTCGTCCCGGGACAGGGTTGCCCAGCCCCAGCATTTT

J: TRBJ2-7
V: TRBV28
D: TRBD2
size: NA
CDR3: CASSSPGLVNNEQYF
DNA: TGTGCCAGCAGCTCCCCGGGACTAGTGAACAACGAGCAGTACTTC

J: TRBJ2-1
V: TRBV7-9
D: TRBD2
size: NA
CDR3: CASIEWTSGSNEQFF
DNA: TGTGCCAGCATAGAGTGGACTAGCGGGAGCAATGAGCAGTTCTTC

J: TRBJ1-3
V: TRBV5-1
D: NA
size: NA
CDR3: CASSLVWGSGNTIYF
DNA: TGCGCCAGCAGCTTGGTGTGGGGCTCTGGAAACACCATATATTTT

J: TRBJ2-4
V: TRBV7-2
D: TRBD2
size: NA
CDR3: CASSPVAGKNIQYF
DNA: TGTGCCAGCAGCCCCGTAGCGGGCAAAAACATTCAGTACTTC

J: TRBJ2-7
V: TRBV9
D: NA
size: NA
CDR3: CASSVYLGSVLNEQYF
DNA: TGTGCCAGCAGCGTATATCTCGGGAGTGTGTTGAACGAGCAGTACTTC

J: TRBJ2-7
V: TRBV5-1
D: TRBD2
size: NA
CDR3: CASRTGTSGKTYEQYF
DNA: TGCGCCAGCAGAACCGGGACTAGCGGGAAGACCTACGAGCAGTACTTC